Following are 10 T cell receptor beta chains from one sample sequenced in a study of OX40 agonist ivuxolimab in advanced cancers. Data came from immunoSEQ multiplex PCR; TCRdb stores just in-frame clones and leaves some out. Among about 79,000 clones listed, roughly 88% were seen once. The sample in question was CD4+ or CD8+ T cells sorted from blood, obtained in a trial of the OX40 agonist ivuxolimab. These receptors were obtained from an adult with an advanced solid tumor such as melanoma, head and neck, liver or kidney cancer.

V and J are TRBV7-9 and TRBJ2-7, with 11 nucleotides matching TRBD2. The length of the CDR3 is 17 residues. J gave up 1 base and V 3 bases, and 8 bases lay outside the gene matches. The germline V gene encodes CDR1 SEHNR and CDR2 FQNEAQ (reference sequence). The CDR3 here is CASSLDVAGGPSYEQYF. The CDR3 region has the DNA TGTGCCAGCAGCTTGGATGTAGCGGGAGGGCCTTCCTACGAGCAGTACTTC.

Here the CDR3 DNA reads TGTGCCAGCAGCTTAGAGCCTGGGGAAAAACTGTTTTTT. Translated: CASSLEPGEKLFF. This sequence joins TRBV7-2 and TRBJ1-4; D not certain. Trimming pared 1 base from V and 8 bases from J, leaving 8 bases between. This CDR3 has 13 amino acids. The germline V gene has CDR1 SGHTA and CDR2 FQGNSA.

This sequence joins TRBV30 and TRBJ2-2; D ambiguous. The CDR3 consists of 13 residues. Trimming removed 0 bases at V and 6 bases at J, with 8 bases between. In germline, CDR1 is GTSNPN, CDR2 SVGIG (reference sequence). CDR3 DNA: TGTGCCTGGAGTGTATTTACCCCCGGGGAGCTGTTTTTT. Its translation: CAWSVFTPGELFF.

The CDR3 DNA is TGTGCCAGCAGCTTAGTTCAAGCTCAAGAGACCCAGTACTTC. It codes for CASSLVQAQETQYF. The chain is built from TRBV7-9 and TRBJ2-5; D gene ambiguous. Germline lookup yields CDR1 SEHNR and CDR2 FQNEAQ (reference sequence). The CDR3 consists of 14 residues. The V end was cut by 1 base, the J end by 2 bases, with 8 bases between.

As DNA, the CDR3 is TGCGCCAGCAGCCCTTGGGGACTACCCACAGATACGCAGTATTTT. Translation: CASSPWGLPTDTQYF. J is TRBJ2-3 and V is TRBV4-1; 7 nucleotides agree with TRBD2. The CDR3 totals 15 residues. CDR1 is MGHRA and CDR2 is YSYEKL in the germline V gene. The J segment lost 2 bases and the V segment lost 4 bases, leaving 6 bases of the junction unmatched.

This rearrangement joins TRBV7-3 to TRBJ2-7; a possible D gene is TRBD2 (6 bases). The CDR3 contains 14 residues. Trimming stripped 2 bases from V and 6 bases from J, with 14 bases between. The germline gives CDR1 SGHTA, CDR2 FQGTGA. For the CDR3, the DNA is TGTGCCAGCAGCTTAGAGGGAGGTTATAGCGAGCAGTACTTC. Translated: CASSLEGGYSEQYF.

This chain uses TRBV12-2 with TRBJ2-5. TRBV12-2 is assigned pseudogene status. The length of the CDR3 is 14 residues. CDR3 in amino acids: CASRLVDHQETQYF. Here the CDR3 DNA reads TGTGCAAGTCGCTTAGTGGACCACCAAGAGACCCAGTACTTC.

A single count supports this clone. Here the CDR3 DNA reads TGTGCCAGCAGTGTCGAAAGGGGGGACATTCAGTACTTC. Translated, it gives CASSVERGDIQYF. This chain links TRBV6-4 with TRBJ2-4; D tentatively reads TRBD1 or TRBD2 (6 bases each). Trimming stripped 4 bases from V and 8 bases from J, with 12 bases between. Germline CDR1 is MRHNA and CDR2 is SNTAGT. The CDR3 is 13 residues long.

This chain connects TRBV27 to TRBJ2-3; 11 nucleotides align to TRBD2. From germline, CDR1 is MNHEY and CDR2 SMNVEV (reference sequence). With V trimmed by 6 bases and J by 2 bases, 13 bases remained unmatched. The length of the CDR3 is 18 residues. The CDR3 is CASRRLAGISWLTDTQYF. The CDR3 DNA follows: TGTGCCAGCAGGAGACTAGCGGGAATTTCATGGCTCACAGATACGCAGTATTTT.

The CDR3 sequence is CASSYGEMYTF. The DNA of the CDR3 is TGTGCCAGCAGTTACGGGGAGATGTACACCTTC. J is TRBJ1-2 and V is TRBV28; D gene uncertain. The germline V gene encodes CDR1 MDHEN and CDR2 SYDVKM. V lost 4 bases and J 11 bases, leaving 11 bases between the germline ends. This CDR3 region has 11 residues.